These 8 T cell receptor beta chains share one sample of origin, sequenced in a study of memory CD4+ T cells and cytomegalovirus serostatus. The sort gate was single viable CD3+CD4+CD8-CD45RO+ cells for memory CD4+ T cells. The protocol was immunoSEQ multiplex PCR, while the TCRdb copy is restricted to in-frame clones and leaves out a portion. Here the sample spans about 56,000 clones, roughly 80% being singletons. Sequencing was carried out using memory CD4+ T cells from blood. All receptors derive from an adult in good health and CMV-seronegative.

CDR3 residues: CASSKANGNTIYF. The DNA of the CDR3 is TGTGCCAGCAGTAAGGCCAACGGAAACACCATATATTTT. V gene TRBV28 combines with J gene TRBJ1-3, with D unclear. Germline CDR1 MDHEN, CDR2 SYDVKM. Between the trimmed V and J ends, which lost 5 bases and 4 bases, there was a span of 9 bases. The CDR3 runs to 13 residues.

This chain uses TRBV6-5 with TRBJ1-2; 7 nucleotides align to TRBD1. Germline CDR1 is MNHEY and CDR2 is SVGAGI. The CDR3 has 12 amino acids. The junction had 2 bases not matched to a gene; V was cut back by 5 bases and J by 5 bases. DNA of the CDR3: TGTGCCAGCAGTCCACAGGGGTATGGCTACACCTTC. Translating it yields CASSPQGYGYTF.

In the case of this clone: The identical CDR3 is also encoded by other nucleotide sequences in the sample. J is TRBJ2-1 and V is TRBV5-1; possibly TRBD2 for D (6 bases). V lost 0 bases to trimming and J lost 0 bases, with 7 bases between them. Germline V CDR1 and CDR2: SGHRS, YFSETQ. The CDR3 sequence is 15 residues long. DNA of the CDR3: TGCGCCAGCAGCTTGGCCGGGAGCTCCTACAATGAGCAGTTCTTC. This translates into CASSLAGSSYNEQFF.

V gene TRBV18 combines with J gene TRBJ2-1; 8 bases agree with TRBD1. Germline CDR1 is KGHSH and CDR2 is LQKENI. This CDR3 is 15 amino acids long. J was trimmed by 8 bases and V by 6 bases; bases with no gene match: 12. CDR3 loop: CASSTTRQGNHEQFF. The CDR3 nucleotides read TGTGCCAGCTCTACCACGAGACAGGGGAACCATGAGCAGTTCTTC.

This rearrangement joins TRBV4-3 to TRBJ1-4; the match to TRBD1 covers 7 bases. Germline CDR1 reads LGHNA; CDR2 reads YSLEER. J was trimmed by 0 bases and V by 3 bases; bases with no gene match: 4. This CDR3 spans 16 amino acids. The CDR3 bases are TGCGCCAGCAGCCAGGGCGACAGGGCAACTAATGAAAAACTGTTTTTT. It is translated as CASSQGDRATNEKLFF.

The V gene is TRBV5-4, the J gene TRBJ2-3, with 9 nucleotides matching TRBD2. The CDR3 has 15 residues. From germline, CDR1 is SGHNT and CDR2 YYREEE (reference sequence). Unmatched junction bases numbered 8, after V lost 2 bases and J lost 7 bases. CDR3 loop: CASSFAGGAANTQYF. DNA for the CDR3: TGTGCCAGCAGCTTTGCGGGGGGGGCCGCAAATACGCAGTATTTT. The full variable domain, in which reference TRBV5-4 and TRBJ2-3 provide the parts outside the CDR3, is ETGVTQSPTHLIKTRGQQVTLRCSSQSGHNTVSWYQQALGQGPQFIFQYYREEENGRGNFPPRFSGLQFPNYSSELNVNALELDDSALYLCASSFAGGAANTQYFGPGTRLTVL.

This clone was counted a single time. The V and J genes are TRBV9 and TRBJ2-2; TRBD1 aligns across 9 bases. V lost 3 bases to trimming and J lost 3 bases; unmatched junction nucleotides: 3. Germline V gene sequence: CDR1 SGDLS, CDR2 YYNGEE. The CDR3 has 15 residues. The CDR3 DNA follows: TGTGCCAGCAGCGAAGGGACAGGGCACACCGGGGAGCTGTTTTTT. Amino acid sequence: CASSEGTGHTGELFF.

The chain couples TRBV19 to TRBJ2-5; 15 bases map to TRBD2. Germline V gene lookup returns CDR1 LNHDA and CDR2 SQIVND (reference sequence). V dropped 3 bases and J dropped 5; count of bases not matched to a gene: 7. The CDR3 totals 17 residues. The CDR3 loop is CASSMGTSGGSTETQYF. CDR3 in DNA: TGTGCCAGTAGTATGGGGACTAGCGGGGGGTCCACGGAGACCCAGTACTTC.